The 9 T cell receptor beta chains below were found in one sample sequenced in a study of T cell changes during pregnancy in multiple sclerosis. The table came from immunoSEQ multiplex PCR; TCRdb's copy has only in-frame clones and leaves some out. The table has 30,000 to 40,000 clones, roughly nine tenths seen once; the top ten hold 0.46%. This specimen was CD4+ T cells from peripheral blood mononuclear cells, taken in the third trimester of pregnancy. These receptors originate from a female donor in good health, enrolled as a control in a pregnancy study.

This chain connects TRBV5-4 to TRBJ1-3; 8 nucleotides line up with TRBD1. CDR3 length: 16 residues. The germline V gene has CDR1 SGHNT and CDR2 YYREEE (reference sequence). V was pared by 2 bases and J by 4 bases, with 8 bases of the junction left unmatched. This chain's CDR3 is CASSFRQGARGNTIYF. For the CDR3, the DNA is TGTGCCAGCAGCTTCCGTCAGGGGGCGAGGGGAAACACCATATATTTT.

The CDR3 DNA follows: TGTGCCAGCAGCCTACAGGGGGGTCAGCCCCAGCATTTT. Its protein product is CASSLQGGQPQHF. This chain links TRBV6-5 with TRBJ1-5, with 8 nucleotides matching TRBD1. The CDR3 extends over 13 amino acids. J gave up 6 bases and V 6 bases, and 4 bases lay outside the gene matches. Germline values: CDR1 MNHEY, CDR2 SVGAGI.

The chain couples TRBV9 to TRBJ2-3; possibly TRBD1 for D (6 bases). CDR1 is SGDLS, CDR2 YYNGEE, per germline. The V and J ends lost 1 base and 4 bases respectively, with 10 bases between them. This CDR3 spans 14 amino acids. CDR3 in DNA: TGTGCCAGCAGCGTAACAGGGCATGCAGATACGCAGTATTTT. Amino acid sequence: CASSVTGHADTQYF.

The chain employs TRBV27 and TRBJ2-5; 14 bases map to TRBD2. The length of the CDR3 is 17 residues. V trimming: 6 bases; J trimming: 4 bases; junction bases outside the gene matches: 10. Germline CDR1 is MNHEY and CDR2 is SMNVEV (reference sequence). The chain's CDR3 is CASRGLAGAQHRETQYF. In nucleotides, the CDR3 is TGTGCCAGCAGGGGACTAGCGGGAGCTCAGCATAGAGAGACCCAGTACTTC.

The rearrangement joins TRBV5-1 to TRBJ1-1, with 11 bases fitting TRBD1. V gave up 0 bases and J gave up 6 bases; unmatched junction bases: 7. The germline CDR1 and CDR2 sequences are SGHRS and YFSETQ. This CDR3 region has 16 residues. CDR3 DNA sequence: TGCGCCAGCAGCTTGGCCGGACAGGGGGCTGTCGCTGAAGCTTTCTTT. Protein sequence: CASSLAGQGAVAEAFF.

This chain uses TRBV11-2 with TRBJ2-7; perhaps TRBD2 as D (5 bases). This CDR3 comprises 16 residues. Germline-derived CDR1 and CDR2 are SGHAT and FQNNGV. Trimming pared 5 bases from V and 0 bases from J, leaving 17 bases between. The CDR3 sequence: CASSPSGSSVSYEQYF. CDR3 coding DNA: TGTGCCAGCAGCCCGAGCGGATCTAGTGTCTCCTACGAGCAGTACTTC.

The rearrangement joins TRBV7-2 to TRBJ2-7; D call uncertain. The length of the CDR3 is 15 residues. Trimming removed 1 base at V and 3 bases at J, with 13 bases between. CDR1 and CDR2 from the germline V gene are SGHTA and FQGNSA. In DNA form, the CDR3 reads TGTGCCAGCAGCTTAGAAGGCGGATCAAGCTACGAGCAGTACTTC. This sequence encodes CASSLEGGSSYEQYF.

The chain links TRBV9 to TRBJ2-2; weak D call: TRBD2 (5 bases). This CDR3 is built from 16 residues. CDR1 and CDR2 (germline): SGDLS, YYNGEE. Trimming cost V 0 bases and J 2 bases, with 11 bases left between them. CDR3 in amino acids: CASSVGSAGNTGELFF. CDR3 nucleotides: TGTGCCAGCAGCGTAGGTAGCGCAGGTAACACCGGGGAGCTGTTTTTT.

V gene TRBV4-3 combines with J gene TRBJ2-1, with 12 positions matching TRBD2. Trimming removed 0 bases from V and 12 bases from J; junction bases left unmatched: 15. The CDR3 has 18 amino acids. Germline loops: CDR1 LGHNA, CDR2 YSLEER. The CDR3 region has the DNA TGCGCCAGCAGCCAAGATCCCCCTACTAGCGGGAGGCACGTGTGGCAGTTCTTC. Translation: CASSQDPPTSGRHVWQFF.